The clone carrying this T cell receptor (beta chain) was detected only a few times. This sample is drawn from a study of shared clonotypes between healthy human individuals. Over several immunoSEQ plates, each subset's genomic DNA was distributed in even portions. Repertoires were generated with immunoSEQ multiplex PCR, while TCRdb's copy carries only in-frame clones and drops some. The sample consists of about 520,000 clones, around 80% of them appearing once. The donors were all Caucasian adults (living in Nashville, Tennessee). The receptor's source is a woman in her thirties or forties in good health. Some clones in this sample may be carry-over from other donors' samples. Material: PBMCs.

The CDR3 DNA follows: TGTGCCAGCAGCCCGGGGCGGGTGGGGAACATTCAGTACTTC. Amino acids: CASSPGRVGNIQYF. The chain recombines TRBV4-2 with TRBJ2-4; D tentatively fits TRBD1 or TRBD2 (5 bases each). Germline V gives CDR1 LGHNA, CDR2 YNFKEQ. The CDR3 covers 14 residues. Trimming pared 4 bases from V and 7 bases from J, leaving 14 bases between.